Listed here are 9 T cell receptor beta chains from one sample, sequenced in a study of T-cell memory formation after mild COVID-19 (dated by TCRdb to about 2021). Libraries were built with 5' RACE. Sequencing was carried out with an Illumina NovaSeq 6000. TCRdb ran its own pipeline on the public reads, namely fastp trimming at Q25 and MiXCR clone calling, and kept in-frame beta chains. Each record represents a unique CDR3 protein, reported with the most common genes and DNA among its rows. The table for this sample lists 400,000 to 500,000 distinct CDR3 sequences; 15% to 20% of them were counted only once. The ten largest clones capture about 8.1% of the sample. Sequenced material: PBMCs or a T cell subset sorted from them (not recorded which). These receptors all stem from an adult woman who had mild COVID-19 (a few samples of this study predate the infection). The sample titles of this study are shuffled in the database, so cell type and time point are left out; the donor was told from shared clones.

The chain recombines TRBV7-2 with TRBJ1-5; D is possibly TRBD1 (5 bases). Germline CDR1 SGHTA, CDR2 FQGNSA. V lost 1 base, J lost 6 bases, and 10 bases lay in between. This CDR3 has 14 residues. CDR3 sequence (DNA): TGTGCCAGCAGCTTAGTGACAGAAAGTCAGCCCCAGCATTTT. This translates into CASSLVTESQPQHF.

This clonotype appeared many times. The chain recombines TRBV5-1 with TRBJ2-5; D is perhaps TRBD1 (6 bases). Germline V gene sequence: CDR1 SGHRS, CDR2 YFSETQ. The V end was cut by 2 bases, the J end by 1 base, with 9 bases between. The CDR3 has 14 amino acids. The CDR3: CASSFGTTQETQYF. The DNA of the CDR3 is TGCGCCAGCAGCTTTGGGACAACCCAAGAGACCCAGTACTTC. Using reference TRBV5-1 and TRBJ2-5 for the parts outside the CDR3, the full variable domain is KAGVTQTPRYLIKTRGQQVTLSCSPISGHRSVSWYQQTPGQGLQFLFEYFSETQRNKGNFPGRFSGRQFSNSRSEMNVSTLELGDSALYLCASSFGTTQETQYFGPGTRLLVL.

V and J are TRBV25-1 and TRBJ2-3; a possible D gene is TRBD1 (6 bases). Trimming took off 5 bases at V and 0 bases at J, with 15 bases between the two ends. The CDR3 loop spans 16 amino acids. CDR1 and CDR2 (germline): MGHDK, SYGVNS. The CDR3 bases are TGTGCCAGCAGTCCAAGGGGGATTTCTAGCACAGATACGCAGTATTTT. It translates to CASSPRGISSTDTQYF.

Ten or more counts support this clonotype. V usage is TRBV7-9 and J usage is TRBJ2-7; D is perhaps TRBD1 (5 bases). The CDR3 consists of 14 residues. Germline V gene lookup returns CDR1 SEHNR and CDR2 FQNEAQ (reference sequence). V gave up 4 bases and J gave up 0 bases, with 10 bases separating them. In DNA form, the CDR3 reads TGTGCCAGCAGCTCCAGGGTTAGCTCCTACGAGCAGTACTTC. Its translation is CASSSRVSSYEQYF. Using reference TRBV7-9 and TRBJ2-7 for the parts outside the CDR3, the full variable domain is DTGVSQNPRHKITKRGQNVTFRCDPISEHNRLYWYRQTLGQGPEFLTYFQNEAQLEKSRLLSDRFSAERPKGSFSTLEIQRTEQGDSAMYLCASSSRVSSYEQYFGPGTRLTVT.

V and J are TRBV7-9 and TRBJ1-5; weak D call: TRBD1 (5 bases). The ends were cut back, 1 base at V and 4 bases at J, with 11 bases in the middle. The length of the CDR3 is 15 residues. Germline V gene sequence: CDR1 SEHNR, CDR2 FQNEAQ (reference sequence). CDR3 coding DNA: TGTGCCAGCAGCTTAGTAGGGGCAGCGAATCAGCCCCAGCATTTT. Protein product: CASSLVGAANQPQHF.

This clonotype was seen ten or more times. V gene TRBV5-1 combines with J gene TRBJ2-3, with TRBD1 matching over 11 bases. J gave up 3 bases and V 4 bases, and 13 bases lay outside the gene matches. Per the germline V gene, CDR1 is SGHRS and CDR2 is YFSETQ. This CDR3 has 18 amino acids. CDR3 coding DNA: TGCGCCAGCAGCATCGACCCATACCGGGACAGGGGGACAGATACGCAGTATTTT. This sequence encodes CASSIDPYRDRGTDTQYF.

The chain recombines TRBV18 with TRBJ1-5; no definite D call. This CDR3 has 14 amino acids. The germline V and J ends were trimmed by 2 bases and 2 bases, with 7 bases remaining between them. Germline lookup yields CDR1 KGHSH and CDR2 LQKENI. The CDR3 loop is CASSPGVRNQPQHF. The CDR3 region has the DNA TGTGCCAGCTCACCAGGGGTGCGCAATCAGCCCCAGCATTTT.

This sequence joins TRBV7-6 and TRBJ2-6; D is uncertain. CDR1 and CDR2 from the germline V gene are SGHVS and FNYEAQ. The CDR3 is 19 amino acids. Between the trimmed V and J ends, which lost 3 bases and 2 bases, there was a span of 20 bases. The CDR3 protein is CASSLYSDGINAGANVLTF. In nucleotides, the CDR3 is TGTGCCAGCAGCTTGTATTCGGACGGAATAAATGCTGGGGCCAACGTCCTGACTTTC. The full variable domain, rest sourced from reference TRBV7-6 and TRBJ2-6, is GAGVSQSPRYKVTKRGQDVALRCDPISGHVSLYWYRQALGQGPEFLTYFNYEAQQDKSGLPNDRFSAERPEGSISTLTIQRTEQRDSAMYRCASSLYSDGINAGANVLTFGAGSRLTVL.

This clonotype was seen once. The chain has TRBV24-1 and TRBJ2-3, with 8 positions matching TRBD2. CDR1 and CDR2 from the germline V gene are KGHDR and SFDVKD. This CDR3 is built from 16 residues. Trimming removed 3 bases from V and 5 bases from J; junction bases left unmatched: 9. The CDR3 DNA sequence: TGTGCCACCAGTGATCGGTCTAGCGGGTCACGAGATACGCAGTATTTT. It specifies CATSDRSSGSRDTQYF.